The T cell receptor (beta chain) described here comes from a study of T cells after yellow fever vaccination. V shed 4 bases and J shed 3 bases, with 13 bases lying between them. The CDR3 is 14 amino acids. There are a few counts of this clonotype. TCRdb re-derived calls from the 5' RACE reads in MiXCR, one entry per CDR3 protein. The sample holds 300,000 to 400,000 distinct CDR3 sequences; about an eighth are singletons and the top ten take about 3%. The sample consisted of CD4+ T cells sorted from PBMCs, taken 15 days after the yellow fever booster vaccination. The V gene is TRBV12-3 or TRBV12-4, the J gene TRBJ2-7; D is possibly TRBD2 (6 bases). The source of this sequence is a man aged 18-30 years who received the YFV17D yellow fever vaccine. CDR3 DNA: TGTGCCAGCAGTTACGAGGAGGGGCTCTACGAGCAGTACTTC. Residues: CASSYEEGLYEQYF.